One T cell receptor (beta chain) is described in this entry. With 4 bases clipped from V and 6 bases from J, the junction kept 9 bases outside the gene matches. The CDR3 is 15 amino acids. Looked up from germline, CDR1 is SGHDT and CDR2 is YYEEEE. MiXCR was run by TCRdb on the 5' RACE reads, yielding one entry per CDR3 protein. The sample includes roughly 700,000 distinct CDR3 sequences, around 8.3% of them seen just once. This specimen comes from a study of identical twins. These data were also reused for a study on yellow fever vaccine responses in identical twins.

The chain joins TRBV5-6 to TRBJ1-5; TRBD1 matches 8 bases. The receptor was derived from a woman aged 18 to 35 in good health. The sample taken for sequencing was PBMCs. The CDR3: CASSPGQGPVQPQHF. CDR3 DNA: TGTGCCAGCAGCCCCGGACAGGGCCCGGTTCAGCCCCAGCATTTT.